This T cell receptor (beta chain) was identified during a study of shared clonotypes between healthy human individuals. Germline CDR1 and CDR2: PRHDT and FYEKMQ (reference sequence). CDR3 size: 15 residues. The V gene lost 5 bases and the J gene lost 2 bases, with 14 bases spanning the gap. A remark on this clone: Its antigen is currently unknown.

Authors' processing steps: Filtering differed, since immunoSEQ gave only junction sequences and no quality scores. Assay used: immunoSEQ multiplex PCR; TCRdb lists only in-frame clones, some missing. V and J calls and clone size are given by that table; D and trimming were obtained from the DNA. The table lists over 2 million clones, roughly 94% of them singletons. Study findings and constraints: Richness estimates generally favored naive over memory subsets.

The naive CD8 fraction comprised CD45RO-negative cells positively selected for CCR7 and excluded terminally differentiated effector memory CD45RA+ cells. What was sequenced was naive CD8+ T cells sorted from blood. The chain uses TRBV13 and TRBJ2-3, with D possibly being TRBD1 (5 bases). The receptor was derived from a man aged 18-30 years in good health. CDR3 DNA: TGTGCCAGCAGCGGACCGGACAATCCCACAGATACGCAGTATTTT. Translated, it gives CASSGPDNPTDTQYF.